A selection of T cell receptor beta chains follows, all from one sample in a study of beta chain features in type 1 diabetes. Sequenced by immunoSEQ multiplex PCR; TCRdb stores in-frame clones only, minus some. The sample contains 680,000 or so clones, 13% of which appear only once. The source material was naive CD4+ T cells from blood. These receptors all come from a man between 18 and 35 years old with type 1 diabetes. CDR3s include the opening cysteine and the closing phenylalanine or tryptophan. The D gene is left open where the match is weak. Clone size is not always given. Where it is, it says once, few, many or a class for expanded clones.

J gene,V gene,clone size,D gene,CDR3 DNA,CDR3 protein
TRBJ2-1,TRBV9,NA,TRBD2,TGTGCCAGCAGCATTAGCGGGGGGGCGCTAGGCAATGAGCAGTTCTTC,CASSISGGALGNEQFF
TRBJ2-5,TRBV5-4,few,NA,TGTGCCAGCAGCTTTGGTGGGGGCAGGGAGACCCAGTACTTC,CASSFGGGRETQYF
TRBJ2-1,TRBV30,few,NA,TGTGCCTGGAGTATAACAGGGAATGAGCAGTTCTTC,CAWSITGNEQFF
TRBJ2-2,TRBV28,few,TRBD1,TGTGCCAGCAGTTACGGACAGGGATTAGGCACCGGGGAGCTGTTTTTT,CASSYGQGLGTGELFF
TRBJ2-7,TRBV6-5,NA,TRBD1,TGTGCCAGCAGTTACACTGGGACAGGGCCCTACGAGCAGTACTTC,CASSYTGTGPYEQYF
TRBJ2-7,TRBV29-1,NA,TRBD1,TGCAGCGTGCTTGGGGACGGGACAGTTCCCTACGAGCAGTACTTC,CSVLGDGTVPYEQYF
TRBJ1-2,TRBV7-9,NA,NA,TGTGCCAGCAGCTTGGCAGGACCCAACTATGGCTACACCTTC,CASSLAGPNYGYTF
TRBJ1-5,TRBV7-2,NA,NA,TGTGCCATCAGAGAACTGGGGAGGGGGAATCAGCCCCAGCATTTT,CAIRELGRGNQPQHF
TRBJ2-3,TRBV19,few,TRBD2,TGTGCCAGTAGTAGTCTAGCGGACAACACAGATACGCAGTATTTT,CASSSLADNTDTQYF
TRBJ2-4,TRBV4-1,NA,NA,TGCGCCAGCAGCCTGCCATCCGGTGTAGCCAAAAACATTCAGTACTTC,CASSLPSGVAKNIQYF
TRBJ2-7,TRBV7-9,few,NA,TGTGCCAGCAGCTTAGTCCCTGGGAGCTACGAGCAGTACTTC,CASSLVPGSYEQYF